This record concerns one TCR beta chain sequence. Trimming at V came to 3 bases and at J to 8 bases, leaving 18 bases not matched to a gene. Germline V gene lookup returns CDR1 LNHNV and CDR2 YYDKDF (reference sequence). The CDR3 contains 18 residues. This sample is part of a study of blood T cell repertoires in COVID-19. About the study: T cells, B-cell-depleted T cells, or PBMCs supplied cDNA or gDNA.

The authors' processing: Amplifying reference gene primers gave estimates of nucleated cell counts. The repertoire was sequenced with immunoSEQ multiplex PCR; TCRdb's copy has only in-frame clones and lacks some. V, J and clone size are those of that table, while D and trimming were read from the DNA. The data hold under 45,000 clones, with 80% to 90% observed a single time. The specimen sequenced was peripheral blood. This chain connects TRBV15 to TRBJ1-4; 7 nucleotides line up with TRBD1. This clonotype was obtained from a man older than 75 with active COVID-19. In DNA, the CDR3 is TGTGCCACCAGCAGGCCCTTCCCTAACAAGGGGGCCGACGAAAAACTGTTTTTT. Residues: CATSRPFPNKGADEKLFF. The full variable domain, in which reference TRBV15 and TRBJ1-4 provide the parts outside the CDR3, is DAMVIQNPRYQVTQFGKPVTLSCSQTLNHNVMYWYQQKSSQAPKLLFHYYDKDFNNEADTPDNFQSRRPNTSFCFLDIRSPGLGDTAMYLCATSRPFPNKGADEKLFFGSGTQLSVL.